A single sample is the source of the 4 T cell receptor beta chains below, sequenced in a study of blood T cell repertoires in COVID-19. The table came from immunoSEQ multiplex PCR; TCRdb's copy has only in-frame clones and leaves some out. The sample carries about 200,000 clones, nearly 90% recorded once. The specimen sequenced was peripheral blood. The receptors were gathered from a man in his fifties or sixties with COVID-19, enrolled during active disease.

This clone was seen a handful of times. The gene calls are TRBV29-1 and TRBJ2-5; possibly TRBD1 for D (6 bases). Germline loops: CDR1 SQVTM, CDR2 ANQGSEA. Trimming took off 8 bases at V and 5 bases at J, with 21 bases between the two ends. The CDR3 totals 14 residues. CDR3 sequence reads: CSISTGIQGETQYF. Here the CDR3 DNA reads TGCAGCATTAGCACAGGGATTCAGGGGGAGACCCAGTACTTC.

The J gene is TRBJ2-1, the V gene TRBV5-4; a possible D gene is TRBD1 (6 bases). The length of the CDR3 is 12 residues. The V and J ends lost 4 bases and 11 bases respectively, with 13 bases between them. Germline loops: CDR1 SGHNT, CDR2 YYREEE (reference sequence). Here the CDR3 reads CASSPSRGQQFF. The CDR3 nucleotides read TGTGCCAGCAGCCCCAGCAGGGGACAGCAGTTCTTC.

A remark on this clone: In the same sample, other DNA sequences code for this CDR3. The chain employs TRBV18 and TRBJ1-2, with 9 bases fitting TRBD1. V lost 0 bases, J lost 2 bases, and 4 bases stayed unmatched. Germline CDR1 and CDR2: KGHSH and LQKENI. The CDR3 totals 16 residues. In DNA form, the CDR3 reads TGTGCCAGCTCACCACCCGGGACAGGGACCAACTATGGCTACACCTTC. This sequence encodes CASSPPGTGTNYGYTF.

The V and J genes are TRBV30 and TRBJ1-1, with a possible D match to TRBD1 (5 bases). The CDR3 sequence is 13 residues long. V lost 5 bases, J lost 1 base, and 11 bases lay in between. In germline, CDR1 is GTSNPN, CDR2 SVGIG (reference sequence). The CDR3 region is CAWLAGPNTEAFF. The CDR3 coding sequence is TGTGCCTGGCTGGCGGGGCCGAACACTGAAGCTTTCTTT.